This T cell receptor (beta chain) was documented in a study of shared clonotypes between healthy human individuals. Trimming removed 4 bases at V and 4 bases at J, with 14 bases between. Germline V gives CDR1 SGHRS, CDR2 YFSETQ. CDR3 length: 14 residues. Sequencing was performed with immunoSEQ multiplex PCR; in TCRdb, only in-frame clones are kept and a portion is missing. Of some 1.5 million clones detected, roughly 96% appear once; the ten largest clones hold approximately 1.1%. In its sample, this clone was seen once. This chain links TRBV5-1 with TRBJ1-2; TRBD1 is a possible D gene (5 bases). Sequenced material: naive CD4+ T cells sorted from blood. Subset here: CD45RA+ positively selected. This clonotype was sampled from a man aged 25 to 40 in good health. CDR3 in DNA: TGCGCCAGCAGCCTAGAGACAGACGCCTATGGCTACACCTTC. It encodes CASSLETDAYGYTF.